This paragraph reports one T cell receptor (beta chain). Its antigen is undetermined. The data were taken from a study of T cells expressing NK-cell markers. The overall study: Seven of the eight sequenced donors were classified as HCMV-seropositive, and one was classified as seronegative. Study results and limitations: In a handful of donors, dominant clonotypes made up about 28.3-65% of CD3+CD56-NKG2C+ cells.

Reanalyzing the 5' RACE reads, TCRdb keeps one entry per CDR3 protein, without DNA. Its table records about 150,000 distinct CDR3 sequences. The CDR3 has 17 residues. The germline V gene encodes CDR1 LNHNV and CDR2 YYDKDF (reference sequence). The TCR comes from a woman in her 50s in good health. The sequenced sample consisted of blood T cells: a sorted CD56 or NKG2C T cell subset, CD4+ or CD8+ T cells, or bulk PBMC T cells (not recorded which). The chain links TRBV15 to TRBJ2-1; absent DNA, TCRdb's TRBD2 call cannot be checked. CDR3 sequence: CATSHDLAGFSYNEQFF.